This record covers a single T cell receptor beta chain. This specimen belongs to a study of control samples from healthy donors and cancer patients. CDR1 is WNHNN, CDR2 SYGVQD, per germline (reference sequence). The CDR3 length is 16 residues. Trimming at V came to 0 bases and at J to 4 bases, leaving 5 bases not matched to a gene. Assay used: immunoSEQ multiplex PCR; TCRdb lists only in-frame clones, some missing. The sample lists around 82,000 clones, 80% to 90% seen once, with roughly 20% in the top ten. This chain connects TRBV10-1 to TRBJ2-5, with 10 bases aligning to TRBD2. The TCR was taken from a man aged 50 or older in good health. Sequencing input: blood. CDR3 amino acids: CASSESEAGGTETQYF. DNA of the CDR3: TGCGCCAGCAGTGAGTCGGAAGCGGGGGGGACAGAGACCCAGTACTTC.